These 15 T cell receptor beta chains were sequenced from one sample in a study of beta chain features in type 1 diabetes. As every portion of the isolated RNA was reverse transcribed, the sequencing read expressed TCRB transcripts. The protocol was immunoSEQ multiplex PCR, while the TCRdb copy is restricted to in-frame clones and leaves out a portion. The data show about 210,000 clones, about a tenth seen once. Sequenced: central memory CD4+ T cells from blood. Receptors originate from a man between 18 and 35 years old in good health.

The chain employs TRBV11-2 and TRBJ2-7, with D maybe TRBD1 (5 bases). The CDR3 runs to 16 residues. Trimming took 8 bases from V and 3 from J, leaving 23 bases between them. CDR1 is SGHAT, CDR2 FQNNGV, per germline. The CDR3: CASGSMGKETVYEQYF. The CDR3 coding sequence is TGTGCCAGCGGCTCCATGGGTAAGGAGACAGTCTACGAGCAGTACTTC.

The chain has TRBV6-5 and TRBJ2-2, with D possibly matching TRBD2 (5 bases). The germline CDR1 and CDR2 sequences are MNHEY and SVGAGI. Between the trimmed V and J ends, which lost 4 bases and 6 bases, there was a span of 6 bases. The CDR3 length is 12 residues. For the CDR3, the DNA is TGTGCCAGCAGTTTACTAGCCGGGGAGCTGTTTTTT. It is translated as CASSLLAGELFF.

This clone showed up many times. This rearrangement joins TRBV7-9 to TRBJ2-7, with 7 bases matching TRBD1. V was clipped by 2 bases and J by 2 bases; unmatched bases: 3. CDR3 length: 14 residues. CDR1 is SEHNR, CDR2 FQNEAQ, per germline (reference sequence). In nucleotides, the CDR3 is TGTGCCAGCAGCTTATACAGGGGACCCTACGAGCAGTACTTC. Protein: CASSLYRGPYEQYF.

The V gene is TRBV30, the J gene TRBJ2-5; TRBD2 matches 12 bases. Losses at the gene ends were 2 bases for V and 4 bases for J; bases not matched to a gene: 2. Per the germline V gene, CDR1 is GTSNPN and CDR2 is SVGIG (reference sequence). This CDR3 has 14 residues. CDR3 in DNA: TGTGCCTGGAGTATGGGACTAGCGGGAGAGACCCAGTACTTC. Residues: CAWSMGLAGETQYF.

With respect to this clone: This sequence is one base from a far larger clone and is likely a read error. The chain carries TRBV7-2 and TRBJ2-3; D is undetermined. V shed 3 bases and J shed 3 bases, with 13 bases lying between them. Germline V gene lookup returns CDR1 SGHTA and CDR2 FQGNSA. There are 15 residues in the CDR3. The CDR3 sequence is CASSFRVIGTDTQYF. CDR3 sequence (DNA): TGTGCCAGCAGCTTCAGAGTAATAGGGACAGATACGCAGTATTTT.

This clone showed up many times. The V gene is TRBV7-2, the J gene TRBJ2-5; TRBD2 aligns across 9 bases. Germline assignment: CDR1 SGHTA and CDR2 FQGNSA. The CDR3 runs to 15 residues. V dropped 2 bases and J dropped 5; count of bases not matched to a gene: 6. CDR3 DNA sequence: TGTGCCAGCAGCTTATTAGCGGGAGTTCACGAGACCCAGTACTTC. Translated, it gives CASSLLAGVHETQYF.

This clone was counted only a few times. The V gene is TRBV7-3, the J gene TRBJ2-5; 12 nucleotides line up with TRBD2. The CDR3 has 14 residues. Germline V gene sequence: CDR1 SGHTA, CDR2 FQGTGA. V shed 4 bases, J shed 3 bases, and the junction held 0 bases outside the gene matches. DNA of the CDR3: TGTGCCAGCAGCTGGACTAGCGGGGAAGAGACCCAGTACTTC. As protein: CASSWTSGEETQYF. Drawing the rest from reference TRBV7-3 and TRBJ2-5, the complete variable domain is GAGVSQTPSNKVTEKGKYVELRCDPISGHTALYWYRQSLGQGPEFLIYFQGTGAADDSGLPNDRFFAVRPEGSVSTLKIQRTERGDSAVYLCASSWTSGEETQYFGPGTRLLVL.

This clone showed up just a few times. The chain recombines TRBV7-9 with TRBJ2-1; 11 bases fit TRBD1. Trimming took 5 bases from V and 4 from J; bases not matched to a gene: 10. The CDR3 extends over 17 amino acids. Per germline, CDR1 SEHNR and CDR2 FQNEAQ (reference sequence). The CDR3 DNA sequence: TGTGCCAGCAGCCAAGATGGGACAGGGGGACGGTACAATGAGCAGTTCTTC. Translation: CASSQDGTGGRYNEQFF.

The J gene is TRBJ2-1, the V gene TRBV4-3, with a possible D match to TRBD1 (6 bases). CDR1 and CDR2 from the germline V gene are LGHNA and YSLEER. Trimming took 4 bases from V and 12 from J, leaving 25 bases between them. CDR3 size: 16 residues. The DNA of the CDR3 is TGCGCCAGCAGCCCCCACGAGGCAGGGGCCGTTCCAGGGCAGTTCTTC. Translated, it gives CASSPHEAGAVPGQFF.

This clone occurred many times. As DNA, the CDR3 is TGTGCCAGCAGTAAGTCTAGGGGAGCTAGCGGTACCGGTGAGCAGTTCTTC. Translating it yields CASSKSRGASGTGEQFF. This chain links TRBV25-1 with TRBJ2-1, with 7 bases that match TRBD2. The CDR3 has 17 amino acids. Looked up from germline, CDR1 is MGHDK and CDR2 is SYGVNS. The trim removed 5 bases at V and 9 bases at J, leaving 19 bases unmatched.

The table lists this clone with a few counts. The chain links TRBV28 to TRBJ2-1; the D gene is possibly TRBD1 (5 bases). V lost 2 bases and J lost 0, with 17 bases in between. From germline, CDR1 is MDHEN and CDR2 SYDVKM. The CDR3 has 18 amino acids. The CDR3, as DNA: TGTGCCAGCAGTTTAGGAATAAGGGGCCCGAGCTCCTACAATGAGCAGTTCTTC. Translated, it gives CASSLGIRGPSSYNEQFF.

This clone occurred a few times. The rearrangement joins TRBV2 to TRBJ1-3; D unresolved. The CDR3 spans 14 residues. Germline V CDR1 and CDR2: SNHLY, FYNNEI. Deletions cut 0 bases from V and 4 bases from J, with 7 bases between. This CDR3 is CASSEARQGNTIYF. CDR3 DNA sequence: TGTGCCAGCAGTGAAGCGCGGCAGGGAAACACCATATATTTT.

This clone was observed a few times. Written as DNA, the CDR3 is TGTGCCAGCAGCTTGTCGAGTAAGGAACAGCCCCAGCATTTT. Residues: CASSLSSKEQPQHF. The V gene is TRBV5-6, the J gene TRBJ1-5; D unresolved. This CDR3 is built from 14 residues. Germline V gives CDR1 SGHDT, CDR2 YYEEEE. V gave up 1 base and J gave up 7 bases, with 12 bases separating them.

This clone showed up just a few times. J is TRBJ2-5 and V is TRBV7-9, with D possibly being TRBD2 (5 bases). Trimming cost V 4 bases and J 5 bases, with 11 bases left between them. Per germline, CDR1 SEHNR and CDR2 FQNEAQ (reference sequence). The CDR3 length is 13 residues. The CDR3, as DNA: TGTGCCAGCAGCTCCCGGGGTCCGGAGACCCAGTACTTC. This sequence encodes CASSSRGPETQYF.

This chain joins TRBV14 and TRBJ2-7; 8 bases line up with TRBD1. The CDR3 covers 16 residues. Trimming at V came to 1 base and at J to 3 bases, leaving 8 bases not matched to a gene. Germline V gives CDR1 SGHDN, CDR2 FVKESK. In DNA, the CDR3 is TGTGCCAGCAGCCAAGCAAGGACCGGGACAGGCTACGAGCAGTACTTC. Protein sequence: CASSQARTGTGYEQYF.